These T cell receptor beta chains were read from a single sample in a study of blood T cell repertoires in COVID-19. Method: immunoSEQ multiplex PCR; TCRdb's copy keeps in-frame clones and lacks some. The sample holds around 450,000 clones, about 85% seen once. Sequenced: PBMCs or T cells enriched from blood (not recorded which). The receptors were sampled from a woman aged 18-29 years with acute COVID-19. Each CDR3 is given with its conserved first and last residue. A D gene is named only where the DNA matches it firmly. Clone size is stated in some rows and not others, as once, few, many or a class when expanded.

D gene: -
J gene: TRBJ2-5
clone size: -
V gene: TRBV18
CDR3 protein: CASSPDTLTKTQYF
CDR3 DNA: TGTGCCAGCTCACCGGACACGCTAACGAAGACCCAGTACTTC

D gene: TRBD1
J gene: TRBJ1-5
clone size: -
V gene: TRBV2
CDR3 protein: CASSVWGTETNQPQHF
CDR3 DNA: TGTGCCAGCAGTGTTTGGGGGACAGAGACTAATCAGCCCCAGCATTTT

D gene: TRBD1
J gene: TRBJ2-5
clone size: -
V gene: TRBV12-5
CDR3 protein: CASGLGTGGGQETQYF
CDR3 DNA: TGTGCTAGTGGTTTGGGGACAGGGGGCGGTCAAGAGACCCAGTACTTC

D gene: -
J gene: TRBJ1-4
clone size: -
V gene: TRBV10-3
CDR3 protein: CATLPEGRGNEKLFF
CDR3 DNA: TGTGCCACCCTCCCCGAAGGGAGGGGTAATGAAAAACTGTTTTTT

D gene: -
J gene: TRBJ2-6
clone size: once
V gene: TRBV10-1
CDR3 protein: CASSQPRYEAGQSISGANVLTF
CDR3 DNA: TGCGCCAGCAGTCAACCCCGGTACGAGGCGGGACAGAGTATTTCTGGGGCCAACGTCCTGACTTTC

D gene: -
J gene: TRBJ1-2
clone size: few
V gene: TRBV12-5
CDR3 protein: CASGLGQVESHYGYTF
CDR3 DNA: TGTGCTAGTGGTTTGGGACAGGTGGAGTCACACTATGGCTACACCTTC

D gene: -
J gene: TRBJ2-6
clone size: -
V gene: TRBV9
CDR3 protein: CASSVELHERTAHSGANVLTF
CDR3 DNA: TGTGCCAGCAGCGTAGAACTACACGAGAGGACTGCCCACTCTGGGGCCAACGTCCTGACTTTC

D gene: -
J gene: TRBJ2-2
clone size: -
V gene: TRBV6-5
CDR3 protein: CASMEGPGELFF
CDR3 DNA: TGTGCCAGCATGGAGGGCCCCGGGGAGCTGTTTTTT

D gene: TRBD1
J gene: TRBJ1-5
clone size: -
V gene: TRBV24-1
CDR3 protein: CATSDPDRQYSNQPQHF
CDR3 DNA: TGTGCCACCAGTGATCCGGACAGGCAATATAGCAATCAGCCCCAGCATTTT

D gene: -
J gene: TRBJ1-1
clone size: -
V gene: TRBV10-3
CDR3 protein: CAISESQLLNTEAFF
CDR3 DNA: TGTGCCATCAGTGAGTCTCAGTTACTGAACACTGAAGCTTTCTTT

D gene: -
J gene: TRBJ1-1
clone size: -
V gene: TRBV15
CDR3 protein: CATSRVSASSAGTEAFF
CDR3 DNA: TGTGCCACCAGCAGAGTCTCGGCGTCCTCCGCGGGGACTGAAGCTTTCTTT

D gene: TRBD1
J gene: TRBJ1-4
clone size: -
V gene: TRBV6-5
CDR3 protein: CASRSGQTLVEKLFF
CDR3 DNA: TGTGCCAGCAGGTCGGGACAGACTTTAGTGGAAAAACTGTTTTTT

D gene: -
J gene: TRBJ1-1
clone size: -
V gene: TRBV20-1
CDR3 protein: CSASNGRGTEAFF
CDR3 DNA: TGCAGTGCTAGTAATGGTAGGGGCACTGAAGCTTTCTTT

D gene: -
J gene: TRBJ1-2
clone size: -
V gene: TRBV25-1
CDR3 protein: CASSEAGRYGYTF
CDR3 DNA: TGTGCCAGCAGTGAGGCAGGGAGGTATGGCTACACCTTC

D gene: -
J gene: TRBJ2-7
clone size: many
V gene: TRBV5-1
CDR3 protein: CAIFKDTSSYEQYF
CDR3 DNA: TGCGCCATTTTTAAGGACACCAGCTCCTACGAGCAGTACTTC

D gene: -
J gene: TRBJ1-1
clone size: -
V gene: TRBV19
CDR3 protein: CASKRQVNTEAFF
CDR3 DNA: TGTGCCAGTAAAAGACAGGTGAACACTGAAGCTTTCTTT

D gene: -
J gene: TRBJ2-4
clone size: -
V gene: TRBV19
CDR3 protein: CASSSEIAKNIQYF
CDR3 DNA: TGTGCCAGTAGTAGCGAGATAGCCAAAAACATTCAGTACTTC

D gene: -
J gene: TRBJ2-5
clone size: -
V gene: TRBV18
CDR3 protein: CASSPLTTQETQYF
CDR3 DNA: TGTGCCAGCTCACCACTAACTACACAAGAGACCCAGTACTTC

D gene: -
J gene: TRBJ1-1
clone size: -
V gene: TRBV6-5
CDR3 protein: CASSLRSEMNTEAFF
CDR3 DNA: TGTGCCAGCAGTCTTCGGTCCGAAATGAACACTGAAGCTTTCTTT

D gene: TRBD1
J gene: TRBJ2-5
clone size: -
V gene: TRBV9
CDR3 protein: CASSVGTGGIETQYF
CDR3 DNA: TGTGCCAGCAGCGTGGGGACAGGGGGCATAGAGACCCAGTACTTC

D gene: TRBD2
J gene: TRBJ2-1
clone size: -
V gene: TRBV4-3
CDR3 protein: CASGTSGNNEQFF
CDR3 DNA: TGCGCCAGCGGGACTAGCGGTAACAATGAGCAGTTCTTC

D gene: TRBD2
J gene: TRBJ2-2
clone size: -
V gene: TRBV4-1
CDR3 protein: CASSPDRTSRNTGELFF
CDR3 DNA: TGCGCCAGCAGCCCTGACAGGACTAGCAGGAACACCGGGGAGCTGTTTTTT

D gene: -
J gene: TRBJ2-6
clone size: -
V gene: TRBV21-1
CDR3 protein: CASRLQGAPGANVLTF
CDR3 DNA: TGTGCCAGCAGGTTACAGGGGGCGCCTGGGGCCAACGTCCTGACTTTC

D gene: TRBD1
J gene: TRBJ1-1
clone size: -
V gene: TRBV11-2
CDR3 protein: CASSFSGQRNTEAFF
CDR3 DNA: TGTGCCAGCAGCTTCTCGGGACAGAGAAACACTGAAGCTTTCTTT

D gene: -
J gene: TRBJ2-5
clone size: -
V gene: TRBV3-1/TRBV3-2
CDR3 protein: CASSLGLQETQYF
CDR3 DNA: TGTGCCAGCAGCCTCGGTCTACAAGAGACCCAGTACTTC

D gene: TRBD1
J gene: TRBJ2-2
clone size: -
V gene: TRBV19
CDR3 protein: CASTLTGTGWTGELFF
CDR3 DNA: TGTGCCAGTACCCTAACGGGGACAGGGTGGACCGGGGAGCTGTTTTTT

D gene: -
J gene: TRBJ2-3
clone size: -
V gene: TRBV6-2/TRBV6-3
CDR3 protein: CASSRGSSTDTQYF
CDR3 DNA: TGTGCCAGCAGCAGGGGATCTAGCACAGATACGCAGTATTTT

D gene: TRBD1
J gene: TRBJ1-6
clone size: -
V gene: TRBV28
CDR3 protein: CASSSQGAVSPLHF
CDR3 DNA: TGTGCCAGCAGTTCACAGGGGGCAGTATCACCCCTCCACTTT

D gene: -
J gene: TRBJ1-2
clone size: -
V gene: TRBV18
CDR3 protein: CASSPSQEGSNYGYTF
CDR3 DNA: TGTGCCAGCTCACCGAGTCAGGAAGGCAGCAACTATGGCTACACCTTC

D gene: TRBD1
J gene: TRBJ2-2
clone size: -
V gene: TRBV7-9
CDR3 protein: CASSLRGTGGTGELFF
CDR3 DNA: TGTGCCAGCAGCTTACGTGGGACAGGGGGCACCGGGGAGCTGTTTTTT

D gene: TRBD1
J gene: TRBJ1-2
clone size: -
V gene: TRBV9
CDR3 protein: CASSVGAGGTNYGYTF
CDR3 DNA: TGTGCCAGCAGCGTAGGGGCAGGGGGAACAAACTATGGCTACACCTTC

D gene: TRBD2
J gene: TRBJ2-5
clone size: -
V gene: TRBV14
CDR3 protein: CASSQMLTSGPQTQYF
CDR3 DNA: TGTGCCAGCAGCCAAATGCTGACTAGCGGGCCCCAGACCCAGTACTTC

D gene: -
J gene: TRBJ1-1
clone size: -
V gene: TRBV5-5
CDR3 protein: CASSLGHRGTEAFF
CDR3 DNA: TGTGCCAGCAGCTTGGGACATAGGGGCACTGAAGCTTTCTTT

D gene: -
J gene: TRBJ1-2
clone size: -
V gene: TRBV5-1
CDR3 protein: CASSAGLRYGYTF
CDR3 DNA: TGCGCCAGCAGCGCGGGACTGAGGTATGGCTACACCTTC

D gene: TRBD1
J gene: TRBJ2-7
clone size: -
V gene: TRBV2
CDR3 protein: CASSARTGGPEQYF
CDR3 DNA: TGTGCCAGCAGTGCCCGGACAGGGGGCCCCGAGCAGTACTTC

D gene: TRBD1
J gene: TRBJ2-7
clone size: -
V gene: TRBV28
CDR3 protein: CASSLTGDPYEQYF
CDR3 DNA: TGTGCCAGCAGTTTAACAGGGGACCCCTACGAGCAGTACTTC

D gene: -
J gene: TRBJ2-5
clone size: -
V gene: TRBV5-1
CDR3 protein: CASSLGQMYQETQYF
CDR3 DNA: TGCGCCAGCAGCTTGGGGCAGATGTACCAAGAGACCCAGTACTTC

D gene: TRBD1
J gene: TRBJ2-5
clone size: -
V gene: TRBV5-1
CDR3 protein: CASSLAHDRVKGETQYF
CDR3 DNA: TGCGCCAGCAGCTTGGCCCACGACAGGGTGAAGGGGGAGACCCAGTACTTC

D gene: TRBD1
J gene: TRBJ1-5
clone size: -
V gene: TRBV10-3
CDR3 protein: CAIIPGQGDQPQHF
CDR3 DNA: TGTGCCATCATTCCGGGACAGGGGGATCAGCCCCAGCATTTT

D gene: -
J gene: TRBJ2-1
clone size: -
V gene: TRBV7-2
CDR3 protein: CASSPRASSYNEQFF
CDR3 DNA: TGTGCCAGCAGCCCCCGCGCTAGCTCCTACAATGAGCAGTTCTTC

D gene: TRBD1
J gene: TRBJ2-7
clone size: -
V gene: TRBV10-3
CDR3 protein: CAISGPQGDYEQYF
CDR3 DNA: TGTGCCATCAGTGGACCACAGGGGGACTACGAGCAGTACTTC

D gene: TRBD1
J gene: TRBJ1-1
clone size: -
V gene: TRBV7-2
CDR3 protein: CASSLEGQGVMNTEAFF
CDR3 DNA: TGTGCCAGCAGCTTAGAGGGACAGGGAGTCATGAACACTGAAGCTTTCTTT

D gene: -
J gene: TRBJ1-1
clone size: -
V gene: TRBV19
CDR3 protein: CASSPGRATEAFF
CDR3 DNA: TGTGCCAGTAGTCCCGGCAGGGCCACTGAAGCTTTCTTT

D gene: -
J gene: TRBJ2-4
clone size: once
V gene: TRBV27
CDR3 protein: CASSRDGVAKNIQYF
CDR3 DNA: TGTGCCAGCAGCCGAGACGGGGTAGCCAAAAACATTCAGTACTTC

D gene: -
J gene: TRBJ2-7
clone size: once
V gene: TRBV7-9
CDR3 protein: CASSRARGGDEQYF
CDR3 DNA: TGTGCCAGCAGTCGAGCGCGAGGGGGGGACGAGCAGTACTTC

D gene: -
J gene: TRBJ2-7
clone size: -
V gene: TRBV19
CDR3 protein: CATQGSGLGAYEQYF
CDR3 DNA: TGTGCCACCCAAGGATCGGGACTGGGAGCCTACGAGCAGTACTTC

D gene: TRBD2
J gene: TRBJ2-5
clone size: -
V gene: TRBV3-1/TRBV3-2
CDR3 protein: CASSQYSTSGGTQYF
CDR3 DNA: TGTGCCAGCAGCCAGTACTCGACTAGCGGGGGCACCCAGTACTTC

D gene: TRBD1
J gene: TRBJ2-2
clone size: -
V gene: TRBV19
CDR3 protein: CASKTGTVNTGELFF
CDR3 DNA: TGTGCCAGTAAAACCGGGACAGTGAACACCGGGGAGCTGTTTTTT

D gene: TRBD2
J gene: TRBJ2-1
clone size: once
V gene: TRBV15
CDR3 protein: CATSRDGTSVGVADEQFF
CDR3 DNA: TGTGCCACCAGCAGAGATGGGACTAGCGTGGGAGTTGCTGATGAGCAGTTCTTC

D gene: -
J gene: TRBJ2-1
clone size: -
V gene: TRBV5-3
CDR3 protein: CARSSLQGTPYNEQFF
CDR3 DNA: TGTGCCAGAAGCTCCCTCCAGGGGACACCCTACAATGAGCAGTTCTTC

D gene: -
J gene: TRBJ2-5
clone size: -
V gene: TRBV6-4
CDR3 protein: CASSVPTHQETQYF
CDR3 DNA: TGTGCCAGCAGTGTCCCTACCCATCAAGAGACCCAGTACTTC